This T cell receptor (beta chain) was retrieved from a study of blood T cell repertoires in COVID-19. Overall study context: Italy, Spain and the United States were the sources of the convalescent and acute COVID-19 samples. Nucleic acid was either cDNA or gDNA, and it came from T cells, B-cell-depleted T cells, or PBMCs.

This CDR3 comprises 18 residues. Unmatched junction bases numbered 13, after V lost 1 base and J lost 4 bases. CDR1 and CDR2 from the germline V gene are MDHEN and SYDVKM. Original processing notes: Amplification of reference gene primers was used by the study to estimate nucleated cell counts. Only in-frame clones appear in the TCRdb table, and some are missing; sequencing was by immunoSEQ multiplex PCR. D and trimming come from the DNA, and the V and J calls and clone size come from that table. The data contain around 260,000 clones, 70% to 90% of them seen just once; the ten biggest clones take up 2% to 2.5%.

The receptor was derived from a woman aged 45 to 65 with acute or convalescent COVID-19. Sequenced: peripheral blood. The chain is built from TRBV28 and TRBJ2-1; 7 bases are shared with TRBD2. DNA for the CDR3: TGTGCCAGCAGTTTATCGAGCGTCGTTAGCGGGTCTTACAATGAGCAGTTCTTC. It encodes CASSLSSVVSGSYNEQFF.